These 6 T cell receptor beta chains originate from one sample sequenced in a study of T-cell memory formation after mild COVID-19. TCRdb called the 5' RACE reads again in MiXCR, with one record for every CDR3 protein. Here the sample spans 45,000 or so distinct CDR3 sequences, over 6.5% being singletons. The sequenced sample consisted of PBMCs or a T cell subset sorted from them (not recorded which). Receptor source: an adult who had mild COVID-19 (a few samples of this study predate the infection). Cell type and time point are not known.

The chain carries TRBV9 and TRBJ2-7; D is possibly TRBD2 (5 bases). V shed 4 bases and J shed 3 bases, with 14 bases lying between them. The CDR3 has 14 amino acids. Germline CDR1 is SGDLS and CDR2 is YYNGEE. CDR3 amino acids: CASSLAGDDYEQYF. In DNA form, the CDR3 reads TGTGCCAGCAGCTTAGCCGGGGATGACTACGAGCAGTACTTC.

This clonotype came up many times. V gene TRBV7-9 combines with J gene TRBJ2-1; D might be TRBD2 (5 bases). The CDR3 spans 14 residues. Trimming shortened V by 5 bases and J by 4 bases, and 12 bases separated the two germline ends. Germline V gives CDR1 SEHNR, CDR2 FQNEAQ (reference sequence). The chain's CDR3 is CASSNTRTYNEQFF. Written as DNA, the CDR3 is TGTGCCAGCAGCAACACTAGGACGTACAATGAGCAGTTCTTC.

This clonotype has ten or more counts. The J gene is TRBJ2-7, the V gene TRBV7-8; 11 nucleotides line up with TRBD1. Germline-derived CDR1 and CDR2 are SGHVS and FQNEAQ. This CDR3 is 14 amino acids long. V shed 7 bases and J 3 bases; nucleotides not matched to a gene: 5. The CDR3 DNA sequence: TGTGCCAGCACCCCGGGACAGGGGGGCTACGAGCAGTACTTC. Its protein is CASTPGQGGYEQYF.

In its sample, this clonotype was seen many times. The CDR3 carries no conserved terminal phenylalanine or tryptophan, so it likely arises from a read error. This chain uses TRBV18 with TRBJ2-3; D call uncertain. CDR1 is KGHSH, CDR2 LQKENI, per germline. The CDR3 runs 16 residues. The ends were cut back, 3 bases at V and 1 base at J, with 14 bases in the middle. Here the CDR3 DNA reads TGTGCCAGCTCACCCCCTCTAGGCCAGGGCACAGATACGCAGTATCTT. Amino acids: CASSPPLGQGTDTQYL.

This clonotype showed up just a few times. This chain links TRBV19 with TRBJ2-2; 9 bases agree with TRBD2. The CDR3 is 15 amino acids. Germline trimming cut 7 bases from V and 7 bases from J; bases unmatched to any gene: 10. CDR1 and CDR2 from the germline V gene are LNHDA and SQIVND (reference sequence). CDR3 DNA sequence: TGTGCCAGTATGACGGCGGGAGGGTCAGGCGGGGAGCTGTTTTTT. This translates into CASMTAGGSGGELFF.

The chain joins TRBV5-1 to TRBJ2-1; D not certain. V lost 2 bases, J lost 3 bases, and 12 bases lay in between. Germline CDR1 and CDR2: SGHRS and YFSETQ. The CDR3 has 15 residues. The DNA for the CDR3 is TGCGCCAGCAGCTTTGGGGAATCGCACTACAATGAGCAGTTCTTC. This translates into CASSFGESHYNEQFF.